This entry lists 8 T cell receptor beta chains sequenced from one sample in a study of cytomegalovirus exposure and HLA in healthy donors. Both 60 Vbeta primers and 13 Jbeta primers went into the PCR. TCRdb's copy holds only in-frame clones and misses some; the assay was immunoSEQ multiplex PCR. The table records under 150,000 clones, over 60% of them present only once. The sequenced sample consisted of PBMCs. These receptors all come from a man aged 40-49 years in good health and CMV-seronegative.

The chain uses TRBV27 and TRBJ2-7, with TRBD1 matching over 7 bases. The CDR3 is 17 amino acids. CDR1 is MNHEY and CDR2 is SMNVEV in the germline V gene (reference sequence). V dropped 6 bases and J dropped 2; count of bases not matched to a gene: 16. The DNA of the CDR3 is TGTGCCAGCAGCATAAGAAATCCGGGACAGAGGCCCTACGAGCAGTACTTC. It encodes CASSIRNPGQRPYEQYF.

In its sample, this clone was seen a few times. CDR3 DNA sequence: TGTGCCAGCAGTTACCGGACAGTTGGCAATGAGCAGTTCTTC. The encoded protein is CASSYRTVGNEQFF. The rearrangement uses TRBV6-5 and TRBJ2-1; the D gene is possibly TRBD1 (6 bases). CDR3 size: 14 residues. Per germline, CDR1 MNHEY and CDR2 SVGAGI. Trimming stripped 2 bases from V and 6 bases from J, with 11 bases between.

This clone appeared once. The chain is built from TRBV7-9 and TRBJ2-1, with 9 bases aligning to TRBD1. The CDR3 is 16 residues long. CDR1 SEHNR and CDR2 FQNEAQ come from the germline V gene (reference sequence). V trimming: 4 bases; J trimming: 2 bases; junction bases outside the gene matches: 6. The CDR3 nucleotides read TGTGCCAGCAGCTCGAGGACAGGGGCGACCTACAATGAGCAGTTCTTC. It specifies CASSSRTGATYNEQFF.

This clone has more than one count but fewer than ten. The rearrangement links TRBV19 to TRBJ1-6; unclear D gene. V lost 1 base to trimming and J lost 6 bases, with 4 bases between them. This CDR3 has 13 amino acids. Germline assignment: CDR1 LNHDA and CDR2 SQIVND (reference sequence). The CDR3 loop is CASSIGVNSPLHF. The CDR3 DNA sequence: TGTGCCAGTAGTATAGGAGTTAATTCACCCCTCCACTTT.

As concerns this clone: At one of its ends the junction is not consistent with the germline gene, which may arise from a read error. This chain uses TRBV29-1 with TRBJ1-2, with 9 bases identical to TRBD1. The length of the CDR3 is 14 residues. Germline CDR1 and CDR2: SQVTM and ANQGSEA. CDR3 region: CSAVRGQGNYGYPF. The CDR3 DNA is TGCAGCGCCGTACGGGGACAGGGTAACTATGGCTACCCCTTC.

The CDR3 DNA follows: TGTGCCAGTAGTATGAGTACCACTGAAGCTTTCTTT. Translation gives CASSMSTTEAFF. V is TRBV19 and J is TRBJ1-1; D is unresolved. The germline gives CDR1 LNHDA, CDR2 SQIVND (reference sequence). The length of the CDR3 is 12 residues. V was cut by 3 bases and J by 4 bases, with 6 bases left in between. The whole variable domain, remainder taken from reference TRBV19 and TRBJ1-1, is DGGITQSPKYLFRKEGQNVTLSCEQNLNHDAMYWYRQDPGQGLRLIYYSQIVNDFQKGDIAEGYSVSREKKESFPLTVTSAQKNPTAFYLCASSMSTTEAFFGQGTRLTVV.

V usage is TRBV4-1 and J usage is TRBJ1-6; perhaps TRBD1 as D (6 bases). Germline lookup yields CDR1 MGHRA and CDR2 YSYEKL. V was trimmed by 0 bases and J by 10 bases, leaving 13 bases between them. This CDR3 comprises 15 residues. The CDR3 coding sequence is TGCGCCAGCAGCCAAGAGGGGTTAGGGGGATCACCCCTCCACTTT. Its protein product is CASSQEGLGGSPLHF.

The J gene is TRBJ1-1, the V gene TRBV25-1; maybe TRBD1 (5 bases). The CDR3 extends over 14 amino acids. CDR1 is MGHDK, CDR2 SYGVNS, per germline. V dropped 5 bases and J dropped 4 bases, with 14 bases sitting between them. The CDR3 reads CASSTNGGGTEAFF. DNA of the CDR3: TGTGCCAGCAGTACCAACGGCGGGGGCACTGAAGCTTTCTTT.